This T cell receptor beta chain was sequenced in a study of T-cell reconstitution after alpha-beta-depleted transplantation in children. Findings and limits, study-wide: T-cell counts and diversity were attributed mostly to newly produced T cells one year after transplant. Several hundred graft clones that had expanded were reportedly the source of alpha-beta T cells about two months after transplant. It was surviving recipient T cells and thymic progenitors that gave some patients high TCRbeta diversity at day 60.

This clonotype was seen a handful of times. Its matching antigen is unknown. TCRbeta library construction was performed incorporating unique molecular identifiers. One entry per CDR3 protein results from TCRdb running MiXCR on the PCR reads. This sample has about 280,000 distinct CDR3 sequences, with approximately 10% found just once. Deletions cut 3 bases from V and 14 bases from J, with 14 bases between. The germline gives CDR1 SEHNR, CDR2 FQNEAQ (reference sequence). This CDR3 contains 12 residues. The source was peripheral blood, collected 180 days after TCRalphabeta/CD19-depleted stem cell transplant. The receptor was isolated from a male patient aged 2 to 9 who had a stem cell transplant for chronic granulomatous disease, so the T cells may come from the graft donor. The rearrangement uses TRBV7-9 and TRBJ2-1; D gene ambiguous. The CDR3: CASSFPTAPKFF. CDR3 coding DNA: TGTGCCAGCAGCTTCCCGACCGCTCCAAAGTTCTTC.